The 3 T cell receptor beta chains below were found in one sample sequenced in a study of blood T cell repertoires in COVID-19. Measured with immunoSEQ multiplex PCR; TCRdb has only the in-frame clones, and not every one. The sample shows approximately 120,000 clones, approximately 87% of them seen only once. The material sequenced was peripheral blood. Source of these receptors: a woman in her sixties or seventies with acute or convalescent COVID-19.

This chain uses TRBV28 with TRBJ2-1; 7 nucleotides agree with TRBD1. The CDR3 has 14 amino acids. V shed 5 bases, J shed 0 bases, and the junction held 1 base outside the gene matches. Germline CDR1 MDHEN, CDR2 SYDVKM. The CDR3 nucleotides read TGTGCCAGCAGTCGGACAGGCTCCTACAATGAGCAGTTCTTC. Protein: CASSRTGSYNEQFF.

The rearrangement joins TRBV10-3 to TRBJ2-3; perhaps TRBD1 as D (5 bases). V shed 3 bases and J shed 0 bases, with 10 bases lying between them. Looked up from germline, CDR1 is ENHRY and CDR2 is SYGVKD. The CDR3 loop spans 15 amino acids. CDR3 coding DNA: TGTGCCATCAGTGAAGGTGGGGCTAGCACAGATACGCAGTATTTT. Protein sequence: CAISEGGASTDTQYF.

The rearrangement joins TRBV7-9 to TRBJ1-1; weak D call: TRBD1 (5 bases). The germline V and J ends were trimmed by 6 bases and 0 bases, with 11 bases remaining between them. Germline V lookup: CDR1 SEHNR, CDR2 FQNEAQ (reference sequence). This CDR3 spans 14 amino acids. In nucleotides, the CDR3 is TGTGCCAGCAGTAAACAGGCCCTGAACACTGAAGCTTTCTTT. Its protein is CASSKQALNTEAFF.